This paragraph reports one T cell receptor (beta chain). As yet, its antigen is unknown. The data originate from a study of T cell responses to AZD1222 COVID-19 vaccine. Points from the study as a whole: There were repertoire samples only from the period after the peak T cell response. White British ancestry dominated among donors, who included more females, and clonal diversity was possibly underestimated.

TCRdb's table, derived via immunoSEQ multiplex PCR, lists solely in-frame clones and lacks some. Among fewer than 150,000 clones listed, 85% to 95% were seen once. There are 13 residues in the CDR3. V shed 2 bases, J shed 13 bases, and the junction held 4 bases outside the gene matches. The germline V gene encodes CDR1 SGHDT and CDR2 YYEEEE. The V and J genes are TRBV5-6 and TRBJ1-6; 9 positions match TRBD1. The sequence derives from an adult who received the AZD1222 COVID-19 vaccine. Sequenced here: peripheral blood, sampled 28 days after the second AZD1222 dose. The CDR3 DNA reads TGTGCCAGCAGCTTCGGGACAGGGAGTCCCCTCCACTTT. This gives the protein CASSFGTGSPLHF.